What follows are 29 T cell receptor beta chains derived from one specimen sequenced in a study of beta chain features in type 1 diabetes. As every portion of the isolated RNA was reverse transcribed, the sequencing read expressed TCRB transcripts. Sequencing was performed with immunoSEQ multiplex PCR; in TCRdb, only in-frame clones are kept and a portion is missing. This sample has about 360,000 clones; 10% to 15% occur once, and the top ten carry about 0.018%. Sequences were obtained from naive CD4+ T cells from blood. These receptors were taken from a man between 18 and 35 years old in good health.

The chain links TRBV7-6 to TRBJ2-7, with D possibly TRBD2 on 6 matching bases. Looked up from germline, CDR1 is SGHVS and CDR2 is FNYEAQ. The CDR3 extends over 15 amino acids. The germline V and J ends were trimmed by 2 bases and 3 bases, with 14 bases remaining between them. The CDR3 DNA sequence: TGTGCCAGCAGCTTAAGAGGAGGGCAGGGCTACGAGCAGTACTTC. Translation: CASSLRGGQGYEQYF.

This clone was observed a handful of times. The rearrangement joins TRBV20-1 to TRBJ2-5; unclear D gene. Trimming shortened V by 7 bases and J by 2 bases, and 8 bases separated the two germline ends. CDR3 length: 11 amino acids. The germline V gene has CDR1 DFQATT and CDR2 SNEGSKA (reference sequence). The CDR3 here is CSVEIQETQYF. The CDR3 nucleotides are TGCAGTGTGGAGATACAAGAGACCCAGTACTTC.

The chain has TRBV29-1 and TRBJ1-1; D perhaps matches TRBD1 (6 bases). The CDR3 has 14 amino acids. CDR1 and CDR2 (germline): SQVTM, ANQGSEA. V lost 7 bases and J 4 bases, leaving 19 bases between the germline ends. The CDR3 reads CSGGHMAPGTEAFF. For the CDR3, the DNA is TGCAGCGGGGGACACATGGCACCGGGCACTGAAGCTTTCTTT.

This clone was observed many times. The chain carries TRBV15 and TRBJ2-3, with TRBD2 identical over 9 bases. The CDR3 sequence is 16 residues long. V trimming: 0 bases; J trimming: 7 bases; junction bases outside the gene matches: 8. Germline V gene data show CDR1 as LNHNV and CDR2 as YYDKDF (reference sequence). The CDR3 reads CATSRDGGLAGNTQYF. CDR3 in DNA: TGTGCCACCAGCAGAGATGGGGGACTAGCTGGCAATACGCAGTATTTT.

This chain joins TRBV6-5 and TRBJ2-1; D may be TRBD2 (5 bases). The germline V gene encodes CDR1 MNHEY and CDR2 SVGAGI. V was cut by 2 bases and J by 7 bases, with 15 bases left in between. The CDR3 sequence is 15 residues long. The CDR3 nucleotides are TGTGCCAGCAGTTACCTGGCGGGTGTCATGAATGAGCAGTTCTTC. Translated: CASSYLAGVMNEQFF.

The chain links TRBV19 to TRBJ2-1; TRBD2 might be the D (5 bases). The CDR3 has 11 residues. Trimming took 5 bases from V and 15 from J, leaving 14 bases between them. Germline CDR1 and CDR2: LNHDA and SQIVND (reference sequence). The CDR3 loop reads CASSVDGEGFF. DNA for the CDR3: TGTGCCAGTAGTGTGGACGGAGAGGGGTTCTTC.

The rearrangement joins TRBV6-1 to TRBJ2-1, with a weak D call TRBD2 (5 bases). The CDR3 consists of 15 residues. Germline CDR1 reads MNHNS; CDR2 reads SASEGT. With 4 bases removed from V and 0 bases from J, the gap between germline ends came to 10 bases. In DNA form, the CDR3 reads TGTGCCAGCAGTGGAACTAGACCCTCCTACAATGAGCAGTTCTTC. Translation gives CASSGTRPSYNEQFF.

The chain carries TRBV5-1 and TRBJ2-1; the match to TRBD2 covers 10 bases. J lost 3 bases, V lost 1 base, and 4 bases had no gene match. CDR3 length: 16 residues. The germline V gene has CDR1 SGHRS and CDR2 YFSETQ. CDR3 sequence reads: CASSLFSSGSYNEQFF. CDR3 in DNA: TGCGCCAGCAGCTTGTTTTCTAGCGGGAGCTACAATGAGCAGTTCTTC.

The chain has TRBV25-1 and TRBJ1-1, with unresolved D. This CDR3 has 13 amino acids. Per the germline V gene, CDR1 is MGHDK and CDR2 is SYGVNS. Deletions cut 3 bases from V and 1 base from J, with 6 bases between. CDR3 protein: CASSDRANTEAFF. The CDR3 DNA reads TGTGCCAGCAGTGATAGAGCGAACACTGAAGCTTTCTTT. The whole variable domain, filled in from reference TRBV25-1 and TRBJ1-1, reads EADIYQTPRYLVIGTGKKITLECSQTMGHDKMYWYQQDPGMELHLIHYSYGVNSTEKGDLSSESTVSRIRTEHFPLTLESARPSHTSQYLCASSDRANTEAFFGQGTRLTVV.

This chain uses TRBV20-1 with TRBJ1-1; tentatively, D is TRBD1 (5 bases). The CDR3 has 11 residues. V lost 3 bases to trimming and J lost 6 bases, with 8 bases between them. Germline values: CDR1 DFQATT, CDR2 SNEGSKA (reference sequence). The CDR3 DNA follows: TGCAGTGCTAGCAGGGCCCCTGAAGCTTTCTTT. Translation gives CSASRAPEAFF.

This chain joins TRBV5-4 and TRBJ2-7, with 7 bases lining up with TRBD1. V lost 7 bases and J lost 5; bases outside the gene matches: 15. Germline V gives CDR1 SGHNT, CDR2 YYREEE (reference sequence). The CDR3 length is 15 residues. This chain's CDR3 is CASFNRRTGGNEQYF. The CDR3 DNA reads TGTGCCAGCTTCAACCGGAGGACAGGTGGAAACGAGCAGTACTTC. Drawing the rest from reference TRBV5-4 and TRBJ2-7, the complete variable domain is ETGVTQSPTHLIKTRGQQVTLRCSSQSGHNTVSWYQQALGQGPQFIFQYYREEENGRGNFPPRFSGLQFPNYSSELNVNALELDDSALYLCASFNRRTGGNEQYFGPGTRLTVT.

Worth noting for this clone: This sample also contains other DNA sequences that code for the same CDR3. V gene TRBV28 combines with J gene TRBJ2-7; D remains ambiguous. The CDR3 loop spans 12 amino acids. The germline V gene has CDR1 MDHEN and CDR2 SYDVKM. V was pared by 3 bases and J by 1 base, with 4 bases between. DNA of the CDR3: TGTGCCAGCAGTTTCCAGTCCTACGAGCAGTACTTC. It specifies CASSFQSYEQYF.

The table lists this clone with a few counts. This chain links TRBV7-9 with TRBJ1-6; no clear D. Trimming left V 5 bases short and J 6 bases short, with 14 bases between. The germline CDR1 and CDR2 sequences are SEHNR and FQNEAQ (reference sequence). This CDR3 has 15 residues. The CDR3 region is CASSPGAGFNSPLHF. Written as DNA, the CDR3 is TGTGCCAGCAGCCCCGGAGCGGGGTTTAATTCACCCCTCCACTTT.

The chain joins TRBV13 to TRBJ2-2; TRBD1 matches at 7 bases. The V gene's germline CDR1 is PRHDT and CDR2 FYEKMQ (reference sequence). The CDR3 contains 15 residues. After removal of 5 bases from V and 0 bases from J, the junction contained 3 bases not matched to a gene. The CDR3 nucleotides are TGTGCCAGCAGCCCGGACAGGACGAACACCGGGGAGCTGTTTTTT. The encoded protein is CASSPDRTNTGELFF.

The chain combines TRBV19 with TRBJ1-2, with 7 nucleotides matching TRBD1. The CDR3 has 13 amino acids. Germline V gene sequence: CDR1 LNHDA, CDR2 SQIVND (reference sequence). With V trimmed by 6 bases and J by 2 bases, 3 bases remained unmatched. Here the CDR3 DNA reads TGTGCCAGTAGGAGGGACAGCAACTATGGCTACACCTTC. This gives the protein CASRRDSNYGYTF. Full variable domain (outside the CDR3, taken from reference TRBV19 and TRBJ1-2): DGGITQSPKYLFRKEGQNVTLSCEQNLNHDAMYWYRQDPGQGLRLIYYSQIVNDFQKGDIAEGYSVSREKKESFPLTVTSAQKNPTAFYLCASRRDSNYGYTFGSGTRLTVV.

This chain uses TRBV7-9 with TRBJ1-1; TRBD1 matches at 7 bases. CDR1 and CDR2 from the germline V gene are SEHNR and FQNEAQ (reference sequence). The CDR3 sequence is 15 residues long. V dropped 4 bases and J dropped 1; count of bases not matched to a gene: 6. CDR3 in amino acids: CASSSQGTQNTEAFF. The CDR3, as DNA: TGTGCCAGCAGCTCACAGGGGACACAGAACACTGAAGCTTTCTTT.

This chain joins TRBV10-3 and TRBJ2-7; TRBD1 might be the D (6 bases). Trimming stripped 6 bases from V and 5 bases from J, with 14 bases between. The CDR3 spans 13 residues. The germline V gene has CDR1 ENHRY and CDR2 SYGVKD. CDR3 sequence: CAIRGHSLDEQYF. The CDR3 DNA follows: TGTGCCATCAGGGGACACAGTCTCGACGAGCAGTACTTC.

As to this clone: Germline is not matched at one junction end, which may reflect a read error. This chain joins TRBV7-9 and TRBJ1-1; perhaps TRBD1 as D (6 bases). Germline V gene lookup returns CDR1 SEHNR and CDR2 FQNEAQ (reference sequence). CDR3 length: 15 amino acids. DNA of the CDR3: TGTGCCAGCAGCACGTATACAGGGCTGAAGACTGAAGCTTTCTTT. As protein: CASSTYTGLKTEAFF.

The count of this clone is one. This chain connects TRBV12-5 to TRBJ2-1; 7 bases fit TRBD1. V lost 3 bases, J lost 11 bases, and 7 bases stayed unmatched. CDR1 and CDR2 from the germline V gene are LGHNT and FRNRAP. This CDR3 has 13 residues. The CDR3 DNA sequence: TGTGCTAGTGGTTTCGGTACAGGGGAAAAGCAGTTCTTC. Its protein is CASGFGTGEKQFF. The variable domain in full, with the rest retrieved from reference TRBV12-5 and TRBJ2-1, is DARVTQTPRHKVTEMGQEVTMRCQPILGHNTVFWYRQTMMQGLELLAYFRNRAPLDDSGMPKDRFSAEMPDATLATLKIQPSEPRDSAVYFCASGFGTGEKQFFGPGTRLTVL.

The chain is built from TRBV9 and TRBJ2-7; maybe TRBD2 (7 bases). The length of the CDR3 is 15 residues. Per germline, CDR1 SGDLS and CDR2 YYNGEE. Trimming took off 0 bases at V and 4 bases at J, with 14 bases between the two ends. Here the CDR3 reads CASSVEGGPAYEQYF. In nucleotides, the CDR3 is TGTGCCAGCAGCGTAGAGGGGGGGCCCGCTTACGAGCAGTACTTC. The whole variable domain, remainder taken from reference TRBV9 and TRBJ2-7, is DSGVTQTPKHLITATGQRVTLRCSPRSGDLSVYWYQQSLDQGLQFLIQYYNGEERAKGNILERFSAQQFPDLHSELNLSSLELGDSALYFCASSVEGGPAYEQYFGPGTRLTVT.

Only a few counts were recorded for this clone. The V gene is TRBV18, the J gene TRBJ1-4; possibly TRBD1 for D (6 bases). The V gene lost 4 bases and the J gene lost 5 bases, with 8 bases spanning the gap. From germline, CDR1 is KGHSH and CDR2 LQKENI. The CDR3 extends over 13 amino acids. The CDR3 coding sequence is TGTGCCAGCTCACTGGACAGAAATGAAAAACTGTTTTTT. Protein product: CASSLDRNEKLFF. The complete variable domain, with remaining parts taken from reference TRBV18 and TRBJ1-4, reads NAGVMQNPRHLVRRRGQEARLRCSPMKGHSHVYWYRQLPEEGLKFMVYLQKENIIDESGMPKERFSAEFPKEGPSILRIQQVVRGDSAAYFCASSLDRNEKLFFGSGTQLSVL.

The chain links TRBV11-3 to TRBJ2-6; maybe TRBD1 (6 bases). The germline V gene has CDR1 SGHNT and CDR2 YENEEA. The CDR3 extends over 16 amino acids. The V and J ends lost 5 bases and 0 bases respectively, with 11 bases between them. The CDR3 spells CASSTPRGSGANVLTF. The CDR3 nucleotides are TGTGCCAGCAGCACGCCCAGGGGCTCTGGGGCCAACGTCCTGACTTTC.

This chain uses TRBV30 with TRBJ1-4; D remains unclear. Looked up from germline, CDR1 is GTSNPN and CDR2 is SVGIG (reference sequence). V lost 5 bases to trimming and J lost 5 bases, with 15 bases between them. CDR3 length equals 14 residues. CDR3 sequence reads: CAWRTTGPNEKLFF. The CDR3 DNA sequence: TGTGCCTGGCGAACGACTGGCCCCAATGAAAAACTGTTTTTT.

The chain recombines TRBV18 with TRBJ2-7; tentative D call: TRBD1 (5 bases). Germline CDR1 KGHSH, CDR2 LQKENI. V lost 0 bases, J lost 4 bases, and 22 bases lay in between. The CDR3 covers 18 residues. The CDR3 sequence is CASSPPNRSSGRGYEQYF. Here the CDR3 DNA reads TGTGCCAGCTCACCACCAAACAGGTCGAGTGGTCGTGGGTACGAGCAGTACTTC. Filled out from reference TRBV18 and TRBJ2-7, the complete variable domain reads NAGVMQNPRHLVRRRGQEARLRCSPMKGHSHVYWYRQLPEEGLKFMVYLQKENIIDESGMPKERFSAEFPKEGPSILRIQQVVRGDSAAYFCASSPPNRSSGRGYEQYFGPGTRLTVT.

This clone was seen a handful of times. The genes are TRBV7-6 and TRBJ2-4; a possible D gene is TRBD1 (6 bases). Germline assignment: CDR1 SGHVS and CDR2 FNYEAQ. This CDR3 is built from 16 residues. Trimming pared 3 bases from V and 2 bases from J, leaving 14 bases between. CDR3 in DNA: TGTGCCAGCAGCTTGGGTCCACAGGGCACCAAAAACATTCAGTACTTC. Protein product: CASSLGPQGTKNIQYF. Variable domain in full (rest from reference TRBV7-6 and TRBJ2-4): GAGVSQSPRYKVTKRGQDVALRCDPISGHVSLYWYRQALGQGPEFLTYFNYEAQQDKSGLPNDRFSAERPEGSISTLTIQRTEQRDSAMYRCASSLGPQGTKNIQYFGAGTRLSVL.

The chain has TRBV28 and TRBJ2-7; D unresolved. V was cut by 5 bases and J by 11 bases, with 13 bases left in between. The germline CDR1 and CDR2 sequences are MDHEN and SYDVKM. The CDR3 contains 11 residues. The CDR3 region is CASSVLASKYF. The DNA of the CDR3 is TGTGCCAGCAGTGTACTGGCTAGTAAGTACTTC.

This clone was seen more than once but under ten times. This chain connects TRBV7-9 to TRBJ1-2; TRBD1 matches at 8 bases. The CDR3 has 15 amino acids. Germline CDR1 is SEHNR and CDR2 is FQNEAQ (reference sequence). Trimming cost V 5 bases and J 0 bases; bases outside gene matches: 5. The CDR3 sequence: CASSADRATNYGYTF. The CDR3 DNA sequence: TGTGCCAGCAGCGCGGACAGGGCGACTAACTATGGCTACACCTTC.

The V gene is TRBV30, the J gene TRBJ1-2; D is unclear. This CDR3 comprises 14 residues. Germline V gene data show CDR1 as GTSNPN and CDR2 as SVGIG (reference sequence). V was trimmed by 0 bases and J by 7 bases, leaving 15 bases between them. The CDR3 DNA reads TGTGCCTGGAGTGTACTGGGGAGAAACGCTGGCTACACCTTC. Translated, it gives CAWSVLGRNAGYTF.

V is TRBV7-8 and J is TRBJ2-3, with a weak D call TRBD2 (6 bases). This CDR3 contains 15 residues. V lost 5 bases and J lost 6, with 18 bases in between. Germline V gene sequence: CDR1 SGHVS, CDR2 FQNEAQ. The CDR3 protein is CASSQRRAGTDTQYF. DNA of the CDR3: TGTGCCAGCAGCCAAAGGAGGGCAGGGACGGATACGCAGTATTTT.